This T cell receptor beta chain comes out of a study of blood T cell repertoires in COVID-19. Study-level background: Specimens from acute and convalescent COVID-19 originated in the United States, Italy and Spain. Sources were T cells, B-cell-depleted T cells, or PBMCs; the material itself was cDNA or gDNA.

How the authors handled the data: It was from reference gene primer amplification that nucleated cell counts were estimated. The table came from immunoSEQ multiplex PCR; TCRdb's copy has only in-frame clones and leaves some out. V, J and clone size are those of that table, while D and trimming were read from the DNA. The sample yields approximately 70,000 clones, around 93% seen once. V was cut by 2 bases and J by 11 bases, with 9 bases left in between. This CDR3 region has 11 residues. The germline gives CDR1 MDHEN, CDR2 SYDVKM. The chain uses TRBV28 and TRBJ1-1; D might be TRBD1 (5 bases). The clonotype was recovered from a woman in her sixties with active COVID-19. Sequencing was performed on peripheral blood. This CDR3 is CASSLQGQAFF. The DNA for the CDR3 is TGTGCCAGCAGTTTACAGGGTCAGGCTTTCTTT.